Below are 32 T cell receptor beta chains sequenced from a single sample in a study of blood T cells in healthy people across ages. A second PCR, run for roughly 7 to 11 cycles, used a sample-barcoded 5' primer plus a J-beta primer mix. TCRdb reprocessed the 5' RACE reads via MiXCR and lists one record per CDR3 protein. The table has roughly 2 million distinct CDR3 sequences, about 49% seen once. Sequences were obtained from blood. The receptors originated from a woman in her forties in good health.

The chain uses TRBV27 and TRBJ2-7, with 8 bases lining up with TRBD1. Trimming took 6 bases from V and 5 from J; bases not matched to a gene: 6. The CDR3 is made up of 13 amino acids. CDR1 is MNHEY and CDR2 is SMNVEV in the germline V gene (reference sequence). The CDR3 is CASRRTGSNEQYF. The CDR3 nucleotides are TGTGCCAGCAGGAGGACAGGGAGCAACGAGCAGTACTTC.

This clonotype appeared a few times. This chain uses TRBV20-1 with TRBJ2-1; 8 positions agree with TRBD2. Germline V gene data show CDR1 as DFQATT and CDR2 as SNEGSKA (reference sequence). The ends lost 3 bases at V and 6 bases at J; junction bases unmatched: 13. The CDR3 is 16 residues long. DNA of the CDR3: TGCAGTGCTAGGGGACTACCGGGGGGGCGCTTCAATGAGCAGTTCTTC. Its protein is CSARGLPGGRFNEQFF.

The chain links TRBV7-2 to TRBJ1-2; 9 bases match TRBD1. The CDR3 sequence is 17 residues long. Germline trimming cut 4 bases from V and 0 bases from J; bases unmatched to any gene: 9. Germline CDR1 and CDR2: SGHTA and FQGNSA. The CDR3 reads CASSSPRGQGANYGYTF. The CDR3, as DNA: TGTGCCAGCAGCTCCCCAAGGGGACAGGGAGCTAACTATGGCTACACCTTC.

On this clonotype: With only one base between it and a far larger clone, this is likely a read error. The chain couples TRBV7-9 to TRBJ2-1; 7 bases match TRBD2. This CDR3 spans 15 amino acids. CDR1 and CDR2 (germline): SEHNR, FQNEAQ (reference sequence). CDR3 protein: CTSSLGGGGYNEQFF. The CDR3 region has the DNA TGTACCAGCAGCTTAGGCGGGGGAGGATACAATGAGCAGTTCTTC.

This chain uses TRBV20-1 with TRBJ2-1; D is unclear. The CDR3 loop spans 14 amino acids. CDR1 is DFQATT, CDR2 SNEGSKA, per germline (reference sequence). V lost 0 bases and J lost 2, with 8 bases in between. CDR3 region: CSARDGTPYNEQFF. The DNA for the CDR3 is TGCAGTGCTAGAGATGGAACCCCCTACAATGAGCAGTTCTTC.

The V and J genes are TRBV7-2 and TRBJ2-1; 9 nucleotides line up with TRBD1. Losses at the gene ends were 8 bases for V and 5 bases for J; bases not matched to a gene: 7. This CDR3 is built from 14 residues. The germline V gene has CDR1 SGHTA and CDR2 FQGNSA. The CDR3, as DNA: TGTGCCAGCGCCCGGGACAGGGTAAACAATGAGCAGTTCTTC. Its protein is CASARDRVNNEQFF.

This chain joins TRBV15 and TRBJ2-1, with 11 bases aligning to TRBD2. The germline V gene has CDR1 LNHNV and CDR2 YYDKDF (reference sequence). The ends lost 6 bases at V and 5 bases at J; junction bases unmatched: 6. This CDR3 is built from 15 residues. CDR3 region: CATREIAGGHNEQFF. CDR3 nucleotide sequence: TGTGCCACCAGGGAAATAGCGGGGGGGCACAATGAGCAGTTCTTC.

This clonotype has just a few counts. The chain carries TRBV5-1 and TRBJ2-1, with TRBD2 matching over 11 bases. The CDR3 runs to 15 residues. The J segment lost 7 bases and the V segment lost 4 bases, leaving 7 bases of the junction unmatched. Germline CDR1 is SGHRS and CDR2 is YFSETQ. DNA for the CDR3: TGCGCCAGCAGCCAAATAGCGGGGGGGCGTAATGAGCAGTTCTTC. Residues: CASSQIAGGRNEQFF.

This clonotype was seen a few times. V gene TRBV12-3 or TRBV12-4 combines with J gene TRBJ2-5; TRBD2 agrees at 11 bases. The CDR3 is 16 residues long. The V and J ends lost 5 bases and 1 base, in that order; junction bases with no gene match: 6. The CDR3 sequence: CASSRLAGNIQETQYF. The CDR3 bases are TGTGCCAGCAGTCGACTAGCGGGGAACATCCAAGAGACCCAGTACTTC.

The chain is built from TRBV27 and TRBJ2-3, with D perhaps matching TRBD1 (5 bases). V lost 3 bases to trimming and J lost 6 bases, with 19 bases between them. CDR1 is MNHEY, CDR2 SMNVEV, per germline (reference sequence). There are 16 residues in the CDR3. The CDR3 DNA follows: TGTGCCAGCAGTTTGGGGAAAGGGGATAGATGGGATACGCAGTATTTT. Translating gives CASSLGKGDRWDTQYF.

This clonotype was seen a few times. V and J are TRBV5-5 and TRBJ2-7, with D uncertain. Looked up from germline, CDR1 is SGHKS and CDR2 is YYEKEE (reference sequence). The V and J ends lost 6 bases and 2 bases respectively, with 15 bases between them. This CDR3 region has 14 residues. The CDR3 DNA reads as TGTGCCAGCAACCGGGCGTGGGGTACCTACGAGCAGTACTTC. It is translated as CASNRAWGTYEQYF.

This clonotype was seen more than once but under ten times. This chain links TRBV20-1 with TRBJ2-7, with a possible D match to TRBD2 (5 bases). Germline-derived CDR1 and CDR2 are DFQATT and SNEGSKA (reference sequence). The CDR3 is 12 amino acids. V was pared by 4 bases and J by 1 base, with 8 bases between. The CDR3 bases are TGCAGTGCTAAACCGGGGTCCTACGAGCAGTACTTC. Its protein product is CSAKPGSYEQYF.

The chain couples TRBV18 to TRBJ2-7; D possibly corresponds to TRBD2 (5 bases). Germline CDR1 KGHSH, CDR2 LQKENI. The CDR3 extends over 15 amino acids. V was shortened by 2 bases and J by 4 bases, with 15 bases between the two germline ends. The CDR3 sequence is CASSPGRGLGYEQYF. DNA of the CDR3: TGTGCCAGCTCACCAGGCCGGGGTTTAGGATACGAGCAGTACTTC. The whole variable domain, filled in from reference TRBV18 and TRBJ2-7, reads NAGVMQNPRHLVRRRGQEARLRCSPMKGHSHVYWYRQLPEEGLKFMVYLQKENIIDESGMPKERFSAEFPKEGPSILRIQQVVRGDSAAYFCASSPGRGLGYEQYFGPGTRLTVT.

This clonotype appeared a few times. V gene TRBV7-2 combines with J gene TRBJ1-1, with D uncertain. V was pared by 1 base and J by 1 base, with 10 bases between. The germline V gene encodes CDR1 SGHTA and CDR2 FQGNSA. This CDR3 is built from 15 residues. CDR3 amino acids: CASSLVGKKNTEAFF. CDR3 coding DNA: TGTGCCAGCAGCTTAGTGGGCAAAAAGAACACTGAAGCTTTCTTT.

This clonotype was counted between two and nine times. The rearrangement joins TRBV28 to TRBJ2-5; D may be TRBD1 (6 bases). CDR3 length equals 15 residues. V shed 5 bases and J shed 4 bases, with 17 bases lying between them. Germline CDR1 and CDR2: MDHEN and SYDVKM. In DNA, the CDR3 is TGTGCCAGCAGTACCAACAGGGATGAGCGAGAGACCCAGTACTTC. Encoded protein: CASSTNRDERETQYF.

The chain uses TRBV20-1 and TRBJ2-2; 8 bases align to TRBD2. The CDR3 sequence is 16 residues long. V gave up 2 bases and J gave up 1 base; unmatched junction bases: 6. The germline gives CDR1 DFQATT, CDR2 SNEGSKA (reference sequence). CDR3 nucleotides: TGCAGTGCTAGACCCGGCGGGGGGCTGAACACCGGGGAGCTGTTTTTT. This translates into CSARPGGGLNTGELFF.

This clonotype was detected only a few times. This rearrangement joins TRBV9 to TRBJ2-1; TRBD2 is a possible D gene (6 bases). V lost 6 bases to trimming and J lost 2 bases, with 21 bases between them. Looked up from germline, CDR1 is SGDLS and CDR2 is YYNGEE. This CDR3 is 17 amino acids long. The CDR3 DNA reads TGTGCCAGCACCCCAGGACGGCGGGGTGGGCCCTACAATGAGCAGTTCTTC. This gives the protein CASTPGRRGGPYNEQFF.

The J gene is TRBJ1-5, the V gene TRBV20-1; 9 nucleotides align to TRBD1. V lost 5 bases to trimming and J lost 0 bases; unmatched junction nucleotides: 11. In germline, CDR1 is DFQATT, CDR2 SNEGSKA (reference sequence). The CDR3 loop spans 17 amino acids. The CDR3 spells CSALTGGGGYSNQPQHF. The CDR3 nucleotides read TGCAGTGCTCTGACAGGGGGAGGGGGATATAGCAATCAGCCCCAGCATTTT.

This clonotype was recorded a few times. The chain combines TRBV6-2 or TRBV6-3 with TRBJ2-5; 7 bases match TRBD1. The CDR3 has 12 residues. With 11 bases clipped from V and 2 bases from J, the junction kept 5 bases outside the gene matches. Germline assignment: CDR1 MNHEY and CDR2 SVGEGT. In nucleotides, the CDR3 is TGTGCCCCTTGGGACAGACAAGAGACCCAGTACTTC. Translating it yields CAPWDRQETQYF.

The CDR3 reads CASSLIAGAGGKETQYF. The DNA of the CDR3 is TGTGCCAGCAGCTTAATCGCGGGGGCAGGGGGAAAAGAGACCCAGTACTTC. This rearrangement joins TRBV7-3 to TRBJ2-5, with D perhaps being TRBD1 or TRBD2 (7 bases each). CDR1 is SGHTA, CDR2 FQGTGA, per germline. Trimming shortened V by 1 base and J by 3 bases, and 18 bases separated the two germline ends. The CDR3 covers 17 residues.

This chain joins TRBV11-2 and TRBJ2-4; no reliable D call. The CDR3 totals 13 residues. With 3 bases removed from V and 13 bases from J, the gap between germline ends came to 16 bases. Germline V gene lookup returns CDR1 SGHAT and CDR2 FQNNGV. The CDR3 is CASSFPAGLMQYF. CDR3 DNA: TGTGCCAGCAGCTTTCCGGCAGGCCTTATGCAGTACTTC.

V and J are TRBV7-9 and TRBJ2-1; TRBD2 aligns across 7 bases. The length of the CDR3 is 16 residues. Germline CDR1 SEHNR, CDR2 FQNEAQ (reference sequence). The trim removed 0 bases at V and 2 bases at J, leaving 4 bases unmatched. The CDR3 loop is CASSLARGSAYNEQFF. The CDR3 DNA is TGTGCCAGCAGCTTAGCGCGGGGGTCCGCCTACAATGAGCAGTTCTTC. The entire variable domain, with the rest obtained from reference TRBV7-9 and TRBJ2-1, is as follows: DTGVSQNPRHKITKRGQNVTFRCDPISEHNRLYWYRQTLGQGPEFLTYFQNEAQLEKSRLLSDRFSAERPKGSFSTLEIQRTEQGDSAMYLCASSLARGSAYNEQFFGPGTRLTVL.

The chain employs TRBV12-3 or TRBV12-4 and TRBJ2-5, with 7 bases matching TRBD1. V trimming: 6 bases; J trimming: 1 base; junction bases outside the gene matches: 11. The CDR3 consists of 16 residues. CDR3 residues: CASRRLGTDPQETQYF. CDR3 nucleotides: TGTGCCAGCAGGCGGCTCGGGACAGACCCCCAAGAGACCCAGTACTTC.

This clonotype appeared a few times. The gene calls are TRBV7-2 and TRBJ2-3; 11 bases agree with TRBD1. In germline, CDR1 is SGHTA, CDR2 FQGNSA. J gave up 3 bases and V 5 bases, and 7 bases lay outside the gene matches. The CDR3 consists of 16 residues. CDR3 DNA: TGTGCCAGCAGCGTTTTCGGGACAGGGGGTACAGATACGCAGTATTTT. Its protein product is CASSVFGTGGTDTQYF.

This chain connects TRBV7-2 to TRBJ1-1; no clear D. Germline CDR1 reads SGHTA; CDR2 reads FQGNSA. This CDR3 contains 14 residues. V was trimmed by 2 bases and J by 6 bases, leaving 13 bases between them. The CDR3 loop reads CASSLRAFPPEAFF. The CDR3 nucleotides are TGTGCCAGCAGCTTACGAGCCTTTCCTCCTGAAGCTTTCTTT.

This clonotype was recorded a few times. The chain is built from TRBV27 and TRBJ2-3; D ambiguous. The germline V and J ends were trimmed by 5 bases and 2 bases, with 8 bases remaining between them. CDR1 MNHEY and CDR2 SMNVEV come from the germline V gene (reference sequence). The CDR3 is 13 residues long. The CDR3 here is CASSIMYTDTQYF. CDR3 coding DNA: TGTGCCAGCAGTATAATGTACACAGATACGCAGTATTTT.

The chain carries TRBV6-5 and TRBJ1-1, with D possibly matching TRBD1 (6 bases). The CDR3 extends over 14 amino acids. From germline, CDR1 is MNHEY and CDR2 SVGAGI. Between the trimmed V and J ends, which lost 4 bases and 1 base, there was a span of 10 bases. The CDR3, as DNA: TGTGCCAGCAGTTGGGTACAGGGGAACACTGAAGCTTTCTTT. This translates into CASSWVQGNTEAFF.

This rearrangement joins TRBV9 to TRBJ2-4; possible D gene TRBD1, 5 bases. Matching the DNA end better, TRBJ2-7 makes the J call doubtful. Germline V gene lookup returns CDR1 SGDLS and CDR2 YYNGEE. The CDR3 runs 14 residues. The CDR3 loop reads CASSVLTEPYEQYF. The CDR3, as DNA: TGTGCCAGCAGCGTGCTGACAGAGCCCTACGAGCAGTACTTC.

The gene calls are TRBV6-1 and TRBJ2-5; possible D gene TRBD1, 5 bases. The CDR3 consists of 15 residues. Germline assignment: CDR1 MNHNS and CDR2 SASEGT. V shed 2 bases and J shed 11 bases, with 21 bases lying between them. The CDR3 loop reads CASSEWGRGYNEQYF. The CDR3 DNA reads TGTGCCAGCAGTGAATGGGGCAGAGGATACAATGAGCAGTACTTC.

The rearrangement links TRBV4-3 to TRBJ2-4; 8 bases align to TRBD1. V lost 5 bases, J lost 0 bases, and 12 bases stayed unmatched. The CDR3 covers 18 residues. Germline CDR1 LGHNA, CDR2 YSLEER. The DNA of the CDR3 is TGCGCCAGCAGCTTAAAAGCCTCACAGGGGGGAGCCAAAAACATTCAGTACTTC. This translates into CASSLKASQGGAKNIQYF.

The J gene is TRBJ1-4, the V gene TRBV6-2 or TRBV6-3; no reliable D call. This CDR3 comprises 14 residues. The germline gives CDR1 MNHEY, CDR2 SVGEGT. Trimming took off 11 bases at V and 5 bases at J, with 18 bases between the two ends. In DNA, the CDR3 is TGTGCCGCAAACACCGGGTCTCCGAATGAAAAACTGTTTTTT. This translates into CAANTGSPNEKLFF.

About this clonotype: At one of its ends the junction is not consistent with the germline gene, which may arise from a read error. CDR3 coding DNA: TGTGCCAGCAGTTCCGGCGACAGCTACAGTGAGCAGTTCTTC. It translates to CASSSGDSYSEQFF. The chain couples TRBV28 to TRBJ2-1, with D perhaps matching TRBD1 (5 bases). CDR3 size: 14 residues. Germline loops: CDR1 MDHEN, CDR2 SYDVKM.